One sample yielded the 2 T cell receptor beta chains listed below, sequenced in a study of blood T cell repertoires in COVID-19 (dated by TCRdb to about 2020). The method was the immunoSEQ multiplex PCR assay. The table was pulled from immuneACCESS by TCRdb, which kept in-frame rearrangements only. Such tables lose some clones; where checked, under half of the loss comes from unresolved V genes, and the rest has no known cause. The sample data list 150,000 to 180,000 clones, and roughly four fifths of these were observed just once. The top ten constitute about 7.3% of the sample. The sample was PBMCs or T cells enriched from blood (not recorded which). The receptors derive from a man aged 50 or older who had recovered from COVID-19.

The V and J genes are TRBV2 and TRBJ1-5, with 10 bases aligning to TRBD1. CDR1 and CDR2 (germline): SNHLY, FYNNEI. The CDR3 totals 15 residues. The V segment lost 5 bases and the J segment 4 bases; nucleotides outside the gene matches: 5. For the CDR3, the DNA is TGTGCCAGCAGTATTGACAGGGGGCTGAATCAGCCCCAGCATTTT. This translates into CASSIDRGLNQPQHF.

The V call is TRBV18, the J call TRBJ1-5; 8 positions match TRBD1. Looked up from germline, CDR1 is KGHSH and CDR2 is LQKENI. Trimming cost V 2 bases and J 0 bases; bases outside gene matches: 6. This CDR3 comprises 17 residues. The CDR3 region is CASSPTQGALSNQPQHF. DNA of the CDR3: TGTGCCAGCTCACCAACTCAGGGGGCTCTTAGCAATCAGCCCCAGCATTTT. The variable domain in full, with the rest retrieved from reference TRBV18 and TRBJ1-5, is NAGVMQNPRHLVRRRGQEARLRCSPMKGHSHVYWYRQLPEEGLKFMVYLQKENIIDESGMPKERFSAEFPKEGPSILRIQQVVRGDSAAYFCASSPTQGALSNQPQHFGDGTRLSIL.